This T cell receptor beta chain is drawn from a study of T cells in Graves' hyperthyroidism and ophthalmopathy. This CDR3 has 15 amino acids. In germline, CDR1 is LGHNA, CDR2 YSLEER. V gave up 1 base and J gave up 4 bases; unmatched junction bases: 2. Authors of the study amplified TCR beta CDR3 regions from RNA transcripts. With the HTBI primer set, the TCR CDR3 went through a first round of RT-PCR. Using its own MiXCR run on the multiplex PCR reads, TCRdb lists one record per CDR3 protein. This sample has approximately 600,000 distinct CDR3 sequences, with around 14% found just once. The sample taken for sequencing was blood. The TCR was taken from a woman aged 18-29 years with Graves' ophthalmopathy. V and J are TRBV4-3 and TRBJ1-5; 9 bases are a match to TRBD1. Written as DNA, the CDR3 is TGCGCCAGCAGCCAAGTACAGGGGGCTAATCAGCCCCAGCATTTT. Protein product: CASSQVQGANQPQHF.